These T cell receptor beta chains were read from a single sample in a study of early T cells in non-severe SARS-CoV-2 infection. TCRdb re-called the 5' RACE reads through MiXCR, storing one row per CDR3 protein. Here the sample spans just under 90,000 distinct CDR3 sequences, roughly an eighth being singletons. Sequenced input: whole blood. The receptors were gathered from an adult who was a healthcare worker with PCR-confirmed SARS-CoV-2 infection or an uninfected control (not recorded which). CDR3s include the opening cysteine and the closing phenylalanine or tryptophan. Fields, in order: J gene, V gene, clone size, D gene, CDR3 DNA, CDR3 protein. The D gene is left open where the match is weak. Size values are once, few and many counts, or a class for expanded clones, and some rows have none.

j_gene: TRBJ2-2
v_gene: TRBV10-1
abundance: few
d_gene: .
CDR3nt: TGCGCCAGCAGTGGGAAACTTGACACCGGGGAGCTGTTTTTT
CDR3aa: CASSGKLDTGELFF

j_gene: TRBJ2-5
v_gene: TRBV7-2
abundance: few
d_gene: .
CDR3nt: TGTGCCAGCAGCTTAGATAGGGGGTGGGAGACCCAGTACTTC
CDR3aa: CASSLDRGWETQYF

j_gene: TRBJ2-1
v_gene: TRBV6-5
abundance: few
d_gene: TRBD2
CDR3nt: TGTGCCAGCAGAAGACTAGCGGGAGTTTATGAGCAGTTCTTC
CDR3aa: CASRRLAGVYEQFF

j_gene: TRBJ2-2
v_gene: TRBV9
abundance: .
d_gene: TRBD1
CDR3nt: TGTGCCAGCAGCGTAACCGGGACAGGGTCGAACACCGGGGAGCTGTTTTTT
CDR3aa: CASSVTGTGSNTGELFF

j_gene: TRBJ1-1
v_gene: TRBV7-3
abundance: .
d_gene: .
CDR3nt: TGTGCCAGCAGCAACGGATGGAACACTGAAGCTTTCTTT
CDR3aa: CASSNGWNTEAFF

j_gene: TRBJ2-1
v_gene: TRBV29-1
abundance: .
d_gene: .
CDR3nt: TGCAGCGCTGAGGGGCAGGTGTACAATGAGCAGTTCTTC
CDR3aa: CSAEGQVYNEQFF

j_gene: TRBJ2-3
v_gene: TRBV27
abundance: few
d_gene: TRBD2
CDR3nt: TGTGCCAGCAGTTATACTAGCGGGAGGGCAGATACGCAGTATTTT
CDR3aa: CASSYTSGRADTQYF

j_gene: TRBJ2-7
v_gene: TRBV18
abundance: few
d_gene: .
CDR3nt: TGTGCCAGCTCCCAAGGATTATCCTACGAGCAGTACTTC
CDR3aa: CASSQGLSYEQYF

j_gene: TRBJ1-5
v_gene: TRBV7-9
abundance: .
d_gene: .
CDR3nt: TGTGCCAGCAGCCCCGAGGCGGGTAATCAGCCCCAGCATTTT
CDR3aa: CASSPEAGNQPQHF

j_gene: TRBJ1-3
v_gene: TRBV6-6
abundance: .
d_gene: .
CDR3nt: TGTGCCAGCAGTTACTCACAGGGATTATCTGAAAACACCATATATTTT
CDR3aa: CASSYSQGLSENTIYF

j_gene: TRBJ1-4
v_gene: TRBV19
abundance: many
d_gene: TRBD1
CDR3nt: TGTGCCACCTGGACAGGGGGCCGAACAACTAATGAAAAACTGTTTTTT
CDR3aa: CATWTGGRTTNEKLFF

j_gene: TRBJ2-5
v_gene: TRBV5-4
abundance: .
d_gene: TRBD1
CDR3nt: TGTGCCAGCAGCAAGGACAGGGCGGTCCAAGAGACCCAGTACTTC
CDR3aa: CASSKDRAVQETQYF

j_gene: TRBJ2-1
v_gene: TRBV7-6
abundance: .
d_gene: .
CDR3nt: TGTGCCAGCAGCTTAGTCCCGCCCGGGAGAGGTATCAATGAGCAGTTCTTC
CDR3aa: CASSLVPPGRGINEQFF

j_gene: TRBJ2-1
v_gene: TRBV7-6
abundance: .
d_gene: TRBD2
CDR3nt: TGTGCCAGCAGCTTAGAGGCGGGAGGGTACAATGAGCAGTTCTTC
CDR3aa: CASSLEAGGYNEQFF

j_gene: TRBJ2-1
v_gene: TRBV9
abundance: many
d_gene: .
CDR3nt: TGTGCCAGCAGCGTAGGACTGGGAGACTACAATGAGCAGTTCTTC
CDR3aa: CASSVGLGDYNEQFF

j_gene: TRBJ1-2
v_gene: TRBV18
abundance: many
d_gene: .
CDR3nt: TGTGCCAGCTCACCAGGCCGCGACTATGGCTACACCTTC
CDR3aa: CASSPGRDYGYTF

j_gene: TRBJ2-7
v_gene: TRBV5-1
abundance: many
d_gene: .
CDR3nt: TGCGCCAGCAGCTTCTCTGCTACCTACGAGCAGTACTTC
CDR3aa: CASSFSATYEQYF

j_gene: TRBJ2-2
v_gene: TRBV7-9
abundance: .
d_gene: .
CDR3nt: TGTGCCAGCAGCTTCGCCGGGACTCCCAATTCCGGGGAGCAGTTTTTT
CDR3aa: CASSFAGTPNSGEQFF

j_gene: TRBJ2-3
v_gene: TRBV5-4
abundance: few
d_gene: .
CDR3nt: TGTGCCAGCGCTATCACAGGAGGTGGGTCGGATACGCAGTATTTT
CDR3aa: CASAITGGGSDTQYF

j_gene: TRBJ2-5
v_gene: TRBV28
abundance: few
d_gene: .
CDR3nt: TGTGCCAGCACCCTAGGGCAGGGGTGGCAAGAGACCCAGTACTTC
CDR3aa: CASTLGQGWQETQYF

j_gene: TRBJ2-1
v_gene: TRBV11-2
abundance: .
d_gene: TRBD2
CDR3nt: TGTGCCAGCAGACCGACTAGCGGGAGGGGTAATGAGCAGTTCTTC
CDR3aa: CASRPTSGRGNEQFF

j_gene: TRBJ2-7
v_gene: TRBV11-2
abundance: many
d_gene: TRBD2
CDR3nt: TGTGCCAGCAGCCCCGGGACTAGAGGCTACGAGCAGTACTTC
CDR3aa: CASSPGTRGYEQYF

j_gene: TRBJ2-7
v_gene: TRBV4-1
abundance: .
d_gene: .
CDR3nt: TGCGCCAGCAGCCAAGTCAGTGGCAGTTCCCTCTACGAGCAGTACTTC
CDR3aa: CASSQVSGSSLYEQYF

j_gene: TRBJ2-7
v_gene: TRBV29-1
abundance: .
d_gene: .
CDR3nt: TGCAGCGCCCTCTACCTCCGCTCGGGGCCGGAGAACTACGAGCAGTACTTC
CDR3aa: CSALYLRSGPENYEQYF

j_gene: TRBJ2-3
v_gene: TRBV12-3/TRBV12-4
abundance: .
d_gene: TRBD2
CDR3nt: TGTGCCAGCAGGACGGGGCTAGCGGCAGATACGCAGTATTTT
CDR3aa: CASRTGLAADTQYF

j_gene: TRBJ2-2
v_gene: TRBV6-2/TRBV6-3
abundance: few
d_gene: TRBD1
CDR3nt: TGTGCCAGCAGTTTTCGGGACAGGAGGGCCGGGGAGCTGTTTTTT
CDR3aa: CASSFRDRRAGELFF

j_gene: TRBJ1-5
v_gene: TRBV7-9
abundance: few
d_gene: TRBD1
CDR3nt: TGTGCCAGCAGCTTAGGTCCGGACAGGGGGCAGCAGCCCCAGCATTTT
CDR3aa: CASSLGPDRGQQPQHF

j_gene: TRBJ2-3
v_gene: TRBV7-2
abundance: few
d_gene: .
CDR3nt: TGTGCCAGCAGCTTATTTGGGGGCGCCGCAGATACGCAGTATTTT
CDR3aa: CASSLFGGAADTQYF

j_gene: TRBJ2-5
v_gene: TRBV7-8
abundance: .
d_gene: .
CDR3nt: TGTGCCAGCAGCTTAGTCAGAGGGAAGGAGACCCAGTACTTC
CDR3aa: CASSLVRGKETQYF

j_gene: TRBJ2-6
v_gene: TRBV28
abundance: .
d_gene: .
CDR3nt: TGTGCCAGCCAGGGTGGTTCTGGGGCCAACGTCCTGACTTTC
CDR3aa: CASQGGSGANVLTF

j_gene: TRBJ2-5
v_gene: TRBV7-2
abundance: few
d_gene: .
CDR3nt: TGTGCCAGCAGCTGGAGTGGTAGGGCAAGGACCGGAGAGACCCAGTACTTC
CDR3aa: CASSWSGRARTGETQYF

j_gene: TRBJ2-2
v_gene: TRBV2
abundance: many
d_gene: .
CDR3nt: TGTGCCAGCAGTGATCAGCCCGGGGAGCTGTTTTTT
CDR3aa: CASSDQPGELFF

j_gene: TRBJ1-1
v_gene: TRBV2
abundance: few
d_gene: TRBD1
CDR3nt: TGTGCCGACAGGGGGGAATTGCGGACTGAAGCTTTCTTT
CDR3aa: CADRGELRTEAFF